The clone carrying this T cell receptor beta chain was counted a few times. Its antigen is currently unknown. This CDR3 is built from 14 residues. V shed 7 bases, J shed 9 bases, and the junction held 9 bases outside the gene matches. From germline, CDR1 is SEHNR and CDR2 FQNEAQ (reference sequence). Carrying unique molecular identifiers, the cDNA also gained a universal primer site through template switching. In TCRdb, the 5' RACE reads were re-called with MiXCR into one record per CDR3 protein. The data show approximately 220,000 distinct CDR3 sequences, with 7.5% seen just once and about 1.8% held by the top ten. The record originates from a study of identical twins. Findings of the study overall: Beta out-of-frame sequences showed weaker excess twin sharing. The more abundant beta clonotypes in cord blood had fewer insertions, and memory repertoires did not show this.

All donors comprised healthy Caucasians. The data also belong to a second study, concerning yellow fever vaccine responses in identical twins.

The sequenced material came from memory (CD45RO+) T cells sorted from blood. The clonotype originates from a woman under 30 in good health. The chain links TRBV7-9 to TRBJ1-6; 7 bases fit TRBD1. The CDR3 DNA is TGTGCCAGCACCGAACAGGGGTCGGGTTCACCCCTCCACTTT. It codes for CASTEQGSGSPLHF.